This T cell receptor beta chain comes out of a study of response to subunit inactivated influenza vaccine. One entry per CDR3 protein results from TCRdb running MiXCR on the RT-PCR reads. This repertoire shows 700,000 to 800,000 distinct CDR3 sequences, 18% found once; its top ten account for about a tenth. This clonotype was seen only once. CDR1 MGHDK and CDR2 SYGVNS come from the germline V gene. Trimming took 1 base from V and 3 from J, leaving 7 bases between them. This CDR3 has 14 residues. The rearrangement joins TRBV25-1 to TRBJ1-5, with D tentatively TRBD1 (5 bases). The source is a man aged 50-60 years who received an inactivated influenza vaccine. The sample in question was PBMCs from blood, obtained approximately 5 days after vaccination. The DNA for the CDR3 is TGTGCCAGCAGTGAATCGGGGGACAATCAGCCCCAGCATTTT. As protein: CASSESGDNQPQHF.